This TCR beta chain was found in a study of blood T cell repertoires in COVID-19. Study at large: The origin of the acute and convalescent COVID-19 samples was the United States, Italy and Spain. From T cells, B-cell-depleted T cells, or PBMCs came the material, which was cDNA or gDNA.

Authors' analysis steps: Amplification from reference gene primers served as the basis for estimated nucleated cell counts. Assay used: immunoSEQ multiplex PCR; TCRdb lists only in-frame clones, some missing. Clonal size and the V and J genes are those of that table, whereas D and trimming came from the DNA. The sample lists 150,000 to 200,000 clones, roughly 77% occurring once. CDR1 is MNHEY, CDR2 SVGAGI, per germline. V gave up 2 bases and J gave up 3 bases, with 14 bases separating them. This CDR3 has 15 residues. The gene calls are TRBV6-5 and TRBJ2-7; D is perhaps TRBD2 (6 bases). The TCR originated in a human donor in a cohort sampled during active COVID-19. The sequencing sample was made of peripheral blood. As DNA, the CDR3 is TGTGCCAGCAGTTACCGGGGGACCAAAAACTACGAGCAGTACTTC. Translating it yields CASSYRGTKNYEQYF.